These 30 T cell receptor beta chains originate from one sample sequenced in a study of Graves' ophthalmopathy and Graves' hyperthyroidism. From RNA, the CDR3 regions of TCR beta chains were amplified and sequenced. A first-round RT-PCR used HTBI primers, followed by a second-round multiplex PCR. TCRdb independently ran MiXCR on the multiplex PCR reads; one entry per CDR3 protein. The data contain some 750,000 distinct CDR3 sequences, about 44% of them singletons. Sequences were obtained from peripheral blood. All receptors derive from an adult man with Graves' ophthalmopathy.

This clonotype came up many times. The chain employs TRBV5-5 and TRBJ2-7, with D uncertain. Per germline, CDR1 SGHKS and CDR2 YYEKEE (reference sequence). CDR3 length: 14 amino acids. V lost 0 bases and J 0 bases, leaving 7 bases between the germline ends. The CDR3 loop reads CASSLVVTSYEQYF. In nucleotides, the CDR3 is TGTGCCAGCAGCTTGGTGGTGACCTCCTACGAGCAGTACTTC.

In its sample, this clonotype was seen many times. The chain has TRBV2 and TRBJ1-2; D not certain. The CDR3 contains 15 residues. Germline assignment: CDR1 SNHLY and CDR2 FYNNEI. V lost 3 bases and J 4 bases, leaving 15 bases between the germline ends. CDR3 loop: CASSDHSGEGYGYTF. CDR3 bases: TGTGCCAGCAGTGACCACTCGGGCGAGGGCTATGGCTACACCTTC. The full variable domain, its missing parts supplied by reference TRBV2 and TRBJ1-2, is EPEVTQTPSHQVTQMGQEVILRCVPISNHLYFYWYRQILGQKVEFLVSFYNNEISEKSEIFDDQFSVERPDGSNFTLKIRSTKLEDSAMYFCASSDHSGEGYGYTFGSGTRLTVV.

V usage is TRBV5-6 and J usage is TRBJ2-2; D not resolved. Germline V gene sequence: CDR1 SGHDT, CDR2 YYEEEE. This CDR3 is built from 17 residues. V lost 2 bases and J lost 3, with 17 bases in between. The CDR3 region has the DNA TGTGCCAGCAGCTTCGTCTTGAACACTGGCTACACCGGGGAGCTGTTTTTT. Protein sequence: CASSFVLNTGYTGELFF.

The chain is built from TRBV2 and TRBJ1-2, with D tentatively TRBD1 (6 bases). The germline V gene has CDR1 SNHLY and CDR2 FYNNEI. The CDR3 runs to 13 residues. The V and J ends lost 8 bases and 4 bases respectively, with 14 bases between them. The CDR3 DNA is TGTGCCAGCGGAACCAGGGGTAGCTATGGCTACACCTTC. Encoded protein: CASGTRGSYGYTF.

V usage is TRBV19 and J usage is TRBJ1-5; no definite D call. The CDR3 contains 16 residues. V shed 2 bases and J shed 0 bases, with 11 bases lying between them. Germline CDR1 LNHDA, CDR2 SQIVND (reference sequence). CDR3 amino acids: CASSIFGRASNQPQHF. Written as DNA, the CDR3 is TGTGCCAGTAGTATATTCGGAAGGGCTAGCAATCAGCCCCAGCATTTT.

V usage is TRBV9 and J usage is TRBJ2-5, with 7 nucleotides matching TRBD1. The CDR3 extends over 16 amino acids. The V gene's germline CDR1 is SGDLS and CDR2 YYNGEE. V lost 1 base to trimming and J lost 4 bases; unmatched junction nucleotides: 10. The CDR3 DNA is TGTGCCAGCAGCGTACAATTAGGACAGGTGGGAGAGACCCAGTACTTC. Protein sequence: CASSVQLGQVGETQYF. The full variable domain, with the rest looked up from reference TRBV9 and TRBJ2-5, is DSGVTQTPKHLITATGQRVTLRCSPRSGDLSVYWYQQSLDQGLQFLIQYYNGEERAKGNILERFSAQQFPDLHSELNLSSLELGDSALYFCASSVQLGQVGETQYFGPGTRLLVL.

This clonotype occurred once. One junction end does not reproduce the germline sequence, and a read error may be involved. CDR3 nucleotides: TGCGCCAGCAGCCAAGATTCGCACAACCAAGAGACCCAGTACTTC. Its protein is CASSQDSHNQETQYF. The rearrangement joins TRBV11-2 to TRBJ2-5; the D is unclear. In germline, CDR1 is SGHAT, CDR2 FQNNGV. The length of the CDR3 is 15 residues.

Details on this clonotype: The CDR3 does not end in the conserved phenylalanine or tryptophan, so this is likely a read error. The limits of the CDR3 on the DNA are not certain, so only TCRdb's listed CDR3 is given. V and J are TRBV29-1 and TRBJ2-7; the D call in the table, TRBD1, was not verified against the DNA. From germline, CDR1 is SQVTM and CDR2 ANQGSEA. The CDR3 is 10 residues long, ends included. The CDR3 loop is CSVRVDGGCL.

The rearrangement uses TRBV7-4 and TRBJ1-1, with D possibly TRBD1 on 6 matching bases. The V gene's germline CDR1 is SGHVT and CDR2 SQSDAQ. The V and J ends lost 4 bases and 10 bases respectively, with 10 bases between them. The CDR3 runs to 11 residues. This CDR3 is CASSSGGAAFF. For the CDR3, the DNA is TGTGCCAGCAGCTCGGGGGGGGCAGCTTTCTTT.

This chain joins TRBV20-1 and TRBJ1-5; the match to TRBD1 covers 9 bases. Germline loops: CDR1 DFQATT, CDR2 SNEGSKA (reference sequence). Trimming removed 3 bases from V and 5 bases from J; junction bases left unmatched: 5. CDR3 length: 14 amino acids. Here the CDR3 DNA reads TGCAGTGCTAGGAGAACAGGGGGCGATCAGCCCCAGCATTTT. Amino acid sequence: CSARRTGGDQPQHF.

The chain carries TRBV2 and TRBJ1-1; D is undetermined. The CDR3 is 12 residues long. Germline CDR1 is SNHLY and CDR2 is FYNNEI. The ends were cut back, 8 bases at V and 1 base at J, with 8 bases in the middle. CDR3: CASLRRNTEAFF. The CDR3 DNA reads as TGTGCCAGCCTTCGCAGGAACACTGAAGCTTTCTTT.

This clonotype was seen a handful of times. V usage is TRBV6-5 and J usage is TRBJ1-6; 8 bases fit TRBD1. Germline V CDR1 and CDR2: MNHEY, SVGAGI. The CDR3 length is 14 residues. J lost 10 bases, V lost 5 bases, and 7 bases had no gene match. CDR3 in amino acids: CASSKDRVPSPLHF. In DNA, the CDR3 is TGTGCCAGCAGTAAGGACAGGGTTCCGTCACCCCTCCACTTT.

This clonotype turned up a few times. J is TRBJ1-1 and V is TRBV5-4; D remains unclear. V was shortened by 5 bases and J by 0 bases, with 5 bases between the two germline ends. Germline V gene data show CDR1 as SGHNT and CDR2 as YYREEE (reference sequence). This CDR3 has 12 residues. As DNA, the CDR3 is TGTGCCAGCAGAAACATGAACACTGAAGCTTTCTTT. Protein: CASRNMNTEAFF.

The V gene is TRBV24-1, the J gene TRBJ2-1; TRBD1 aligns across 8 bases. The germline gives CDR1 KGHDR, CDR2 SFDVKD. The CDR3 is 14 residues long. V dropped 3 bases and J dropped 6; count of bases not matched to a gene: 3. The CDR3 here is CATSDPGQGNEQFF. CDR3 nucleotides: TGTGCCACCAGTGATCCCGGACAGGGCAATGAGCAGTTCTTC.

This chain connects TRBV7-9 to TRBJ2-7, with D possibly TRBD1 on 6 matching bases. Germline CDR1 and CDR2: SEHNR and FQNEAQ (reference sequence). V dropped 2 bases and J dropped 0 bases, with 11 bases sitting between them. The CDR3 totals 15 residues. CDR3 nucleotides: TGTGCCAGCAGCTTACGAGGGGACATCTCCTACGAGCAGTACTTC. Translated, it gives CASSLRGDISYEQYF. Using reference TRBV7-9 and TRBJ2-7 for the parts outside the CDR3, the full variable domain is DTGVSQNPRHKITKRGQNVTFRCDPISEHNRLYWYRQTLGQGPEFLTYFQNEAQLEKSRLLSDRFSAERPKGSFSTLEIQRTEQGDSAMYLCASSLRGDISYEQYFGPGTRLTVT.

Note on this clonotype: Possible read error: a much larger clone is one base away. The chain has TRBV7-9 and TRBJ1-1; no clear D gene. CDR3 size: 16 residues. Trimming stripped 4 bases from V and 5 bases from J, with 20 bases between. Germline V CDR1 and CDR2: SEHNR, FQNEAQ (reference sequence). This chain's CDR3 is CASSSLSGIHGTEAFF. The CDR3, as DNA: TGTGCCAGCAGCTCCTTATCGGGAATCCACGGGACTGAAGCTTTCTTT. Looking up the rest from reference TRBV7-9 and TRBJ1-1 gives the full variable domain: DTGVSQNPRHKITKRGQNVTFRCDPISEHNRLYWYRQTLGQGPEFLTYFQNEAQLEKSRLLSDRFSAERPKGSFSTLEIQRTEQGDSAMYLCASSSLSGIHGTEAFFGQGTRLTVV.

In regard to this clonotype: A much larger clone lies one base from this, so it may be a read error. The J gene is TRBJ1-2, the V gene TRBV11-2; 7 positions agree with TRBD1. Looked up from germline, CDR1 is SGHAT and CDR2 is FQNNGV. CDR3 length: 13 amino acids. V was clipped by 8 bases and J by 3 bases; unmatched bases: 6. The DNA of the CDR3 is TGTGCCAGCGGCTCGGACAGGCACTATGGCTACACCTTC. Residues: CASGSDRHYGYTF.

The table lists this clonotype with a count of one. A much more abundant neighbour one base away suggests this may be a read error. The J gene is TRBJ1-2, the V gene TRBV14; D ambiguous. The CDR3 extends over 14 amino acids. CDR1 is SGHDN and CDR2 is FVKESK in the germline V gene. The chain's CDR3 is CASSQRTGDYGHTF. For the CDR3, the DNA is TGTGCCAGCAGCCAGCGAACCGGAGACTATGGCCACACCTTC.

This rearrangement joins TRBV20-1 to TRBJ1-2; 9 nucleotides align to TRBD1. This CDR3 contains 15 residues. V shed 3 bases and J 4 bases; nucleotides not matched to a gene: 9. Germline V lookup: CDR1 DFQATT, CDR2 SNEGSKA (reference sequence). This CDR3 is CSASERTGEGYGYTF. In DNA, the CDR3 is TGCAGTGCTAGCGAAAGGACAGGGGAAGGCTATGGCTACACCTTC.

This clonotype was picked up many times. This chain joins TRBV11-3 and TRBJ2-5; tentatively, D is TRBD2 (5 bases). V was pared by 1 base and J by 7 bases, with 13 bases between. Germline V gene sequence: CDR1 SGHNT, CDR2 YENEEA. This CDR3 region has 14 residues. The CDR3 protein is CASSLGFAGWTQYF. The CDR3 DNA reads TGTGCCAGCAGCTTAGGTTTCGCGGGTTGGACCCAGTACTTC.

This chain connects TRBV5-4 to TRBJ1-1; 8 positions agree with TRBD1. Trimming cost V 2 bases and J 2 bases; bases outside gene matches: 8. This CDR3 contains 16 residues. CDR1 and CDR2 (germline): SGHNT, YYREEE (reference sequence). The CDR3 is CASSLPGQEYNTEAFF. DNA of the CDR3: TGTGCCAGCAGCTTACCGGGACAGGAGTATAACACTGAAGCTTTCTTT.

In its sample, this clonotype was seen many times. The chain employs TRBV7-2 and TRBJ2-7; 8 nucleotides match TRBD1. The CDR3 extends over 16 amino acids. Looked up from germline, CDR1 is SGHTA and CDR2 is FQGNSA. J gave up 3 bases and V 0 bases, and 7 bases lay outside the gene matches. This chain's CDR3 is CASSLAAGTGYYEQYF. DNA of the CDR3: TGTGCCAGCAGCTTAGCTGCCGGGACAGGATACTACGAGCAGTACTTC.

The chain joins TRBV24-1 to TRBJ1-5, with a possible D match to TRBD1 (6 bases). Germline V CDR1 and CDR2: KGHDR, SFDVKD. The V end was cut by 11 bases, the J end by 4 bases, with 20 bases between. The CDR3 spans 15 residues. Here the CDR3 DNA reads TGTGCCAGCAGCCCACAGGGTGATGGGAATCAGCCCCAGCATTTT. Translating it yields CASSPQGDGNQPQHF.

This clonotype was recorded many times. The chain links TRBV7-3 to TRBJ2-5, with D perhaps being TRBD1 or TRBD2 (5 bases each). The CDR3 runs to 13 residues. The germline V gene has CDR1 SGHTA and CDR2 FQGTGA. V dropped 6 bases and J dropped 5 bases, with 13 bases sitting between them. In nucleotides, the CDR3 is TGTGCCAGCAGTCCGCTGGGGGTTGAGACCCAGTACTTC. This encodes CASSPLGVETQYF.

This clonotype has at least ten counts. The chain recombines TRBV10-3 with TRBJ1-5; a weak D match, TRBD1 (5 bases). Per germline, CDR1 ENHRY and CDR2 SYGVKD. The CDR3 contains 13 residues. V was clipped by 3 bases and J by 4 bases, with 7 bases between them. The CDR3 region has the DNA TGTGCCATCAGTGAACCAGGGAATCAGCCCCAGCATTTT. It is translated as CAISEPGNQPQHF.

In its sample, this clonotype was seen many times. The chain employs TRBV2 and TRBJ2-5; D tentatively reads TRBD1 or TRBD2 (6 bases each). Germline V gene lookup returns CDR1 SNHLY and CDR2 FYNNEI. CDR3 length: 14 residues. V lost 6 bases, J lost 2 bases, and 13 bases lay in between. The CDR3: CASSNGGNQETQYF. The CDR3 coding sequence is TGTGCCAGCAGCAACGGGGGCAATCAAGAGACCCAGTACTTC.

This clonotype was observed many times. The chain employs TRBV7-9 and TRBJ1-6; 8 positions agree with TRBD1. After removal of 5 bases from V and 10 bases from J, the junction contained 7 bases not matched to a gene. This CDR3 is 14 amino acids long. Per the germline V gene, CDR1 is SEHNR and CDR2 is FQNEAQ (reference sequence). The CDR3 region has the DNA TGTGCCAGCAGCCCGGCCACAGGGGGATCACCCCTCCACTTT. Translation gives CASSPATGGSPLHF.

This clonotype was counted at least ten times. The CDR3 region is CAISEDSNTEAFF. DNA of the CDR3: TGTGCCATCAGTGAGGACAGCAACACTGAAGCTTTCTTT. The J gene is TRBJ1-1, the V gene TRBV10-3; D perhaps matches TRBD1 (5 bases). This CDR3 is built from 13 residues. CDR1 and CDR2 from the germline V gene are ENHRY and SYGVKD. V shed 2 bases and J shed 2 bases, with 6 bases lying between them.

The V and J genes are TRBV15 and TRBJ2-3; TRBD2 is a possible D gene (6 bases). The CDR3 contains 15 residues. V was shortened by 5 bases and J by 1 base, with 13 bases between the two germline ends. Per the germline V gene, CDR1 is LNHNV and CDR2 is YYDKDF (reference sequence). CDR3 in DNA: TGTGCCACCAGCCTGCGGACTATTGGCACAGATACGCAGTATTTT. Residues: CATSLRTIGTDTQYF.

This clonotype was seen only once. The chain carries TRBV2 and TRBJ1-5, with TRBD1 as a possible D gene (6 bases). This CDR3 has 16 amino acids. V was pared by 8 bases and J by 0 bases, with 17 bases between. Germline loops: CDR1 SNHLY, CDR2 FYNNEI. The CDR3 coding sequence is TGTGCCAGCTCACCACAGGGCTACGATAGCAATCAGCCCCAGCATTTT. As protein: CASSPQGYDSNQPQHF.